This TCR beta chain derives from a study of CD8 T cells in ankylosing spondylitis. The study, taken as a whole, reports: Disease-linked clones were CD8+ and relatively rare in peripheral blood. From matched ankylosing spondylitis synovial fluid, disease-linked clones were reportedly recovered at significantly enriched levels. Reports of some motif variants in reactive arthritis synovial fluid and blood predate this one. A motif in TCR beta, a set of under ten highly homologous variants, appeared characteristic of ankylosing spondylitis blood.

This clonotype was counted a few times. Its specificity is not known. V lost 3 bases, J lost 0 bases, and 12 bases lay in between. CDR1 is DFQATT, CDR2 SNEGSKA, per germline (reference sequence). The CDR3 totals 15 residues. By quantitative 5'-RACE with molecular barcodes, the TCR beta libraries were made. Each CDR3 protein gets one entry after TCRdb re-called the 5' RACE reads with MiXCR. The data show around 390,000 distinct CDR3 sequences, approximately 20% seen once. The chain is built from TRBV20-1 and TRBJ2-1; D is unclear. The sample comprised blood, either unsorted or a sorted T cell fraction (not recorded which). This receptor was taken from a male donor with ankylosing spondylitis. The CDR3 is CSASGVLSSYNEQFF. The CDR3 nucleotides are TGCAGTGCTAGTGGGGTACTCAGCTCCTACAATGAGCAGTTCTTC.